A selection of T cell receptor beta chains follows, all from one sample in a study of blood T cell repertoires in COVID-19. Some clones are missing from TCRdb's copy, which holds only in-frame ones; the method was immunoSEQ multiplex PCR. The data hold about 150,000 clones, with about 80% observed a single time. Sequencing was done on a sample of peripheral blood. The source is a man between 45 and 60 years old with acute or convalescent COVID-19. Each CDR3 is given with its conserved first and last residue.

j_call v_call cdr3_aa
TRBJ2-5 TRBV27 CASSPSGEGETQYF
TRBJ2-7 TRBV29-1 CSVVLQRGTYEQYF
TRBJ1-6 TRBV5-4 CASSFSPGQGFNSPLHF
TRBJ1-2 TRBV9 CASSVAPGGYGYTF
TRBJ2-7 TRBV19 CASSQTRDSYEQYF
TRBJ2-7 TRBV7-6 CASSLGTGLIDEQYF
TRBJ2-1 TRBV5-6 CASSPDRGYTNEQFF
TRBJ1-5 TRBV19 CASSAGTGGMQPQHF
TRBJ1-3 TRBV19 CASSANRDREGNTIYF
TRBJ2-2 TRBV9 CASSARGRRGHSGELFF
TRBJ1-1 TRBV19 CASSIGGQNTEAFF
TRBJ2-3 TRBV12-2 CASRLVLAGGPDTQYF
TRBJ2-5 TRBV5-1 CASSKGQGPETQYF
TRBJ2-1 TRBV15 CATSRERTQASFIDNEQFF
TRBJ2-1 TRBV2 CASSESAGGTYNEQFF
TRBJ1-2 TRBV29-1 CSVEVSWAYGYTF
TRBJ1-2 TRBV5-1 CASSLAGQGADGYTF
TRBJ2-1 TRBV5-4 CASSRRENLYNEQFF
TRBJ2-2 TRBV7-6 CASSLLSGVNTGELFF
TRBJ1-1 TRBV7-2 CASSSYPEAFF
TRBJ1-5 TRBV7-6 CASSEGQGVRNQPQHF
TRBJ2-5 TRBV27 CASSAEGETQYF
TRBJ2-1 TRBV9 CASSVAALTASYNEQFF
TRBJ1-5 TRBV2 CASTDSNQPQHF
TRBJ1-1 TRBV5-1 CASSAGQMNTEAFF
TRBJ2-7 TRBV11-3 CASSNRDRPYEQYF
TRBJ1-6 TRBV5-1 CASSRTGSGTAPLHF
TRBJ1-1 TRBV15 CATSRDHPLWTENTEAFF
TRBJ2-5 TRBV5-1 CATTLTPGKETQYF